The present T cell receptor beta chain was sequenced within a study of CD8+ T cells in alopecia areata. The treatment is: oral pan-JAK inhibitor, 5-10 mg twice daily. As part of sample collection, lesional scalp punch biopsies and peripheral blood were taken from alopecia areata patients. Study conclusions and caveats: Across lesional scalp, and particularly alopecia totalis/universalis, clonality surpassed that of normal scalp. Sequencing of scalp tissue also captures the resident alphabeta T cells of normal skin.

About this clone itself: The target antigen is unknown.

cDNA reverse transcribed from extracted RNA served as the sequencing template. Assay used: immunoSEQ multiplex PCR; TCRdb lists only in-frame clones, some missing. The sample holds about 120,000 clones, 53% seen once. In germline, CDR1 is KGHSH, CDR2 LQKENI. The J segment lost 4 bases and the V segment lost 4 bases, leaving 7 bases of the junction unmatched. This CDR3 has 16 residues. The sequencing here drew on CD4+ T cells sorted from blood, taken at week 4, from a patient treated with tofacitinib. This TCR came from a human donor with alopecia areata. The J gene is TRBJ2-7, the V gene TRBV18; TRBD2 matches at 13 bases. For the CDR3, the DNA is TGTGCCAGCTCACACGCGGGACTAGCGGGGTCATACGAGCAGTACTTC. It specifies CASSHAGLAGSYEQYF. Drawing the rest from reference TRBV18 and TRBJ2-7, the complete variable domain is NAGVMQNPRHLVRRRGQEARLRCSPMKGHSHVYWYRQLPEEGLKFMVYLQKENIIDESGMPKERFSAEFPKEGPSILRIQQVVRGDSAAYFCASSHAGLAGSYEQYFGPGTRLTVT.